This T cell receptor (beta chain) was profiled in a study of shared clonotypes between healthy human individuals. How the authors handled the data: Quality scores were absent from the junction-only immunoSEQ sequences, so filtering differed. Some clones are missing from TCRdb's copy, which holds only in-frame ones; the method was immunoSEQ multiplex PCR. The V and J calls and the clone size are those of that table, but D and trimming were determined from the DNA. The data show approximately 1,000,000 clones, with about 84% seen just once and more than 0.45% held by the top ten. The V end lost 4 bases, the J end lost 7 bases, and 14 bases lay between the germline ends. CDR3 length: 13 amino acids. Germline CDR1 and CDR2: SGHRS and YFSETQ.

This sequence was found in a man between 18 and 35 years old in good health. Some clones in this sample may be carry-over from other donors' samples. Sequenced material: memory CD4+ T cells from PBMCs. Subset denoted: CD45RA-negative fraction. This chain links TRBV5-1 with TRBJ2-5, with unresolved D. CDR3 sequence (DNA): TGCGCCAGCAGCGAAGGGATCTGGGGGACCCAGTACTTC. It codes for CASSEGIWGTQYF.